This T cell receptor beta chain was profiled in a study of cytomegalovirus exposure and HLA in healthy donors. This clone was detected a few times. Its antigen is currently unknown. Primers: 60 Vbeta forward and 13 Jbeta reverse. Clones were read by immunoSEQ multiplex PCR, and TCRdb kept only the in-frame ones, dropping some. The sample holds 120,000 or so clones, approximately 10% seen once. Study-wide points: There were 150 to 200 TCR beta chains listed as cytomegalovirus-associated.

Sequenced input: PBMCs. The sequence derives from a woman aged 18-35 years in good health and CMV-seropositive.

CDR3 in amino acids: CASSSIISSAGYEQYF. CDR3 coding DNA: TGTGCCAGCAGTTCCATTATTTCTAGCGCGGGCTACGAGCAGTACTTC. The V and J genes are TRBV28 and TRBJ2-7, with TRBD2 as a possible D gene (6 bases). The germline V gene has CDR1 MDHEN and CDR2 SYDVKM. The CDR3 loop spans 16 amino acids. V lost 4 bases and J 3 bases, leaving 19 bases between the germline ends.